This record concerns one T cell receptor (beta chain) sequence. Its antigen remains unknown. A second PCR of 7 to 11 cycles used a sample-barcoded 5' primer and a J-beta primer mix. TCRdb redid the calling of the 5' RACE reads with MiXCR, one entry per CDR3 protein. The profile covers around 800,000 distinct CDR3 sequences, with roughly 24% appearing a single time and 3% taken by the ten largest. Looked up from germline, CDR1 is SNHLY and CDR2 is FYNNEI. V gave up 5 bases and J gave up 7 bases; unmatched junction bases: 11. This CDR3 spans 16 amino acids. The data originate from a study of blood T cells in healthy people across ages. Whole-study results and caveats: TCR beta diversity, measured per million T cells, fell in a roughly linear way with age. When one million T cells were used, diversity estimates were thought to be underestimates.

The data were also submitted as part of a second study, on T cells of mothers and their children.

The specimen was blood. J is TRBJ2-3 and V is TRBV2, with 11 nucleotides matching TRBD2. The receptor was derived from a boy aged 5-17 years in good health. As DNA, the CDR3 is TGTGCCAGCAGTCCCTCACTAGCGGGGGACTTTCATACGCAGTATTTT. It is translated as CASSPSLAGDFHTQYF.